Below are 29 T cell receptor beta chains sequenced from a single sample in a study of cytomegalovirus exposure and HLA in healthy donors. Generated by immunoSEQ multiplex PCR, the TCRdb table keeps only in-frame clones and is missing some. The table records fewer than 95,000 clones, about 93% of them present only once. Sequencing used PBMCs. These receptors all stem from a woman aged 18-29 years in good health and CMV-seronegative.

This chain connects TRBV4-1 to TRBJ2-2; 7 nucleotides match TRBD1. Trimming at V came to 4 bases and at J to 2 bases, leaving 7 bases not matched to a gene. Germline loops: CDR1 MGHRA, CDR2 YSYEKL. The CDR3 runs to 16 residues. Here the CDR3 reads CASSRTGVSNTGELFF. The CDR3 DNA reads as TGCGCCAGCAGCCGTACAGGGGTCTCAAACACCGGGGAGCTGTTTTTT.

V and J are TRBV2 and TRBJ2-5; tentative D call: TRBD2 (5 bases). The germline CDR1 and CDR2 sequences are SNHLY and FYNNEI. There are 16 residues in the CDR3. The ends were cut back, 7 bases at V and 0 bases at J, with 18 bases in the middle. The CDR3 reads CASKRRLARYQETQYF. DNA for the CDR3: TGTGCCAGCAAAAGGCGGCTAGCTCGTTACCAAGAGACCCAGTACTTC.

The V call is TRBV12-5, the J call TRBJ2-1; D possibly corresponds to TRBD2 (7 bases). The V gene lost 0 bases and the J gene lost 7 bases, with 13 bases spanning the gap. Germline V CDR1 and CDR2: LGHNT, FRNRAP. CDR3 length: 15 amino acids. CDR3 region: CASGLVPGGRNEQFF. The CDR3 DNA is TGTGCTAGTGGTTTGGTTCCGGGGGGCAGGAATGAGCAGTTCTTC.

This clone was recorded a few times. This rearrangement joins TRBV11-3 to TRBJ2-3, with 9 bases that match TRBD2. The V segment lost 5 bases and the J segment 5 bases; nucleotides outside the gene matches: 14. The CDR3 is made up of 17 amino acids. From germline, CDR1 is SGHNT and CDR2 YENEEA. The chain's CDR3 is CASSVRGSGGERDTQYF. DNA for the CDR3: TGTGCCAGCAGCGTGAGGGGTAGCGGGGGAGAGAGAGATACGCAGTATTTT.

The V call is TRBV6-5, the J call TRBJ1-1; D is perhaps TRBD1 (6 bases). Trimming stripped 0 bases from V and 12 bases from J, with 11 bases between. CDR1 is MNHEY, CDR2 SVGAGI, per germline. The CDR3 is 12 residues long. In DNA, the CDR3 is TGTGCCAGCAGTTACTCGAGGGGGAATACTTTCTTT. This encodes CASSYSRGNTFF.

The chain combines TRBV6-4 with TRBJ2-2, with 7 bases lining up with TRBD1. CDR3 length: 18 residues. The germline gives CDR1 MRHNA, CDR2 SNTAGT. V gave up 2 bases and J gave up 6 bases; unmatched junction bases: 15. The CDR3 here is CASSDPSRRGGRAGELFF. The CDR3 DNA sequence: TGTGCCAGCAGTGACCCGAGTAGGAGAGGGGGCCGGGCCGGGGAGCTGTTTTTT.

The chain employs TRBV28 and TRBJ2-2, with TRBD2 matching 12 bases. V dropped 8 bases and J dropped 6; count of bases not matched to a gene: 7. CDR1 and CDR2 from the germline V gene are MDHEN and SYDVKM. This CDR3 has 15 residues. CDR3 nucleotide sequence: TGTGCCAGCGGAACTAGCGGGGGGCTCCCCGGGGAGCTGTTTTTT. The encoded protein is CASGTSGGLPGELFF.

The V gene is TRBV9, the J gene TRBJ1-1, with a weak D call TRBD1 (5 bases). CDR3 length: 13 amino acids. The germline V gene encodes CDR1 SGDLS and CDR2 YYNGEE. Trimming took off 4 bases at V and 4 bases at J, with 11 bases between the two ends. This chain's CDR3 is CASSSRQGTEAFF. DNA for the CDR3: TGTGCCAGCAGCTCGCGGCAGGGCACTGAAGCTTTCTTT.

The chain uses TRBV27 and TRBJ2-2; 9 nucleotides align to TRBD1. The CDR3 is 15 amino acids. The V and J ends lost 6 bases and 5 bases, in that order; junction bases with no gene match: 7. CDR1 and CDR2 (germline): MNHEY, SMNVEV (reference sequence). CDR3 coding DNA: TGTGCCAGCAGGGAGGGACAGGGAAGGACCGGGGAGCTGTTTTTT. It specifies CASREGQGRTGELFF.

This chain links TRBV4-1 with TRBJ2-3, with D possibly TRBD2 on 6 matching bases. CDR3 length: 13 residues. Germline CDR1 is MGHRA and CDR2 is YSYEKL. The V gene lost 3 bases and the J gene lost 4 bases, with 8 bases spanning the gap. The CDR3 sequence is CASSHRLADTQYF. Here the CDR3 DNA reads TGCGCCAGCAGCCACCGACTAGCAGATACGCAGTATTTT.

V gene TRBV11-3 combines with J gene TRBJ1-5, with 8 bases matching TRBD1. Trimming at V came to 2 bases and at J to 2 bases, leaving 2 bases not matched to a gene. Germline CDR1 is SGHNT and CDR2 is YENEEA. CDR3 size: 15 residues. The CDR3 is CASSLLTGGNQPQHF. For the CDR3, the DNA is TGTGCCAGCAGCTTATTGACAGGGGGCAATCAGCCCCAGCATTTT.

This rearrangement joins TRBV6-5 to TRBJ2-2; 11 nucleotides line up with TRBD2. The CDR3 extends over 15 amino acids. V was pared by 10 bases and J by 2 bases, with 6 bases of the junction left unmatched. Germline CDR1 is MNHEY and CDR2 is SVGAGI. The CDR3 here is CATGTSGTNTGELFF. As DNA, the CDR3 is TGTGCCACCGGGACTAGCGGAACCAACACCGGGGAGCTGTTTTTT.

This chain joins TRBV5-5 and TRBJ1-1, with D possibly matching TRBD1 (5 bases). The germline V gene has CDR1 SGHKS and CDR2 YYEKEE (reference sequence). CDR3 length: 13 amino acids. Trimming pared 4 bases from V and 0 bases from J, leaving 7 bases between. The DNA for the CDR3 is TGTGCCAGCAGCCAAGGGGTGAACACTGAAGCTTTCTTT. This sequence encodes CASSQGVNTEAFF.

The chain has TRBV9 and TRBJ2-3, with TRBD2 identical over 9 bases. This CDR3 region has 15 residues. V lost 2 bases, J lost 2 bases, and 3 bases stayed unmatched. The V gene's germline CDR1 is SGDLS and CDR2 YYNGEE. CDR3 nucleotide sequence: TGTGCCAGCAGCGTGGCTAGCGGGACCACAGATACGCAGTATTTT. Protein: CASSVASGTTDTQYF. The whole variable domain, remainder taken from reference TRBV9 and TRBJ2-3, is DSGVTQTPKHLITATGQRVTLRCSPRSGDLSVYWYQQSLDQGLQFLIQYYNGEERAKGNILERFSAQQFPDLHSELNLSSLELGDSALYFCASSVASGTTDTQYFGPGTRLTVL.

V and J are TRBV5-1 and TRBJ2-3, with D unresolved. V was trimmed by 0 bases and J by 0 bases, leaving 8 bases between them. Germline V gives CDR1 SGHRS, CDR2 YFSETQ. CDR3 length equals 15 residues. In DNA, the CDR3 is TGCGCCAGCAGCTTGGTGGCGGATAGCACAGATACGCAGTATTTT. Encoded protein: CASSLVADSTDTQYF. The full variable domain, its missing parts supplied by reference TRBV5-1 and TRBJ2-3, is KAGVTQTPRYLIKTRGQQVTLSCSPISGHRSVSWYQQTPGQGLQFLFEYFSETQRNKGNFPGRFSGRQFSNSRSEMNVSTLELGDSALYLCASSLVADSTDTQYFGPGTRLTVL.

This chain uses TRBV9 with TRBJ2-2; the match to TRBD2 covers 7 bases. V dropped 2 bases and J dropped 1; count of bases not matched to a gene: 2. Germline V CDR1 and CDR2: SGDLS, YYNGEE. This CDR3 contains 15 residues. The CDR3 here is CASSVIAGNTGELFF. DNA of the CDR3: TGTGCCAGCAGCGTTATAGCGGGGAACACCGGGGAGCTGTTTTTT.

The rearrangement joins TRBV5-1 to TRBJ2-7; 10 bases line up with TRBD1. Per germline, CDR1 SGHRS and CDR2 YFSETQ. With 5 bases clipped from V and 4 bases from J, the junction kept 9 bases outside the gene matches. CDR3 length: 15 amino acids. As DNA, the CDR3 is TGCGCCAGCAGGACGGGACAGGGGAACTGGTACGAGCAGTACTTC. Translation: CASRTGQGNWYEQYF. The full variable domain, its missing parts supplied by reference TRBV5-1 and TRBJ2-7, is KAGVTQTPRYLIKTRGQQVTLSCSPISGHRSVSWYQQTPGQGLQFLFEYFSETQRNKGNFPGRFSGRQFSNSRSEMNVSTLELGDSALYLCASRTGQGNWYEQYFGPGTRLTVT.

The chain employs TRBV30 and TRBJ1-3, with D unclear. Trimming removed 3 bases at V and 1 base at J, with 7 bases between. CDR1 and CDR2 (germline): GTSNPN, SVGIG (reference sequence). The length of the CDR3 is 13 residues. In DNA, the CDR3 is TGTGCCTGGAGCCTTCCTTCTGGAAACACCATATATTTT. Amino acid sequence: CAWSLPSGNTIYF.

This clone was detected only once. This chain joins TRBV10-3 and TRBJ1-5; the D is unclear. CDR3 length equals 14 residues. V was pared by 4 bases and J by 4 bases, with 11 bases between. Germline CDR1 ENHRY, CDR2 SYGVKD. Here the CDR3 reads CAISGPGANQPQHF. The CDR3 nucleotides are TGTGCCATCAGTGGGCCCGGAGCAAATCAGCCCCAGCATTTT.

The chain couples TRBV30 to TRBJ2-7; a possible D gene is TRBD2 (6 bases). Germline V lookup: CDR1 GTSNPN, CDR2 SVGIG (reference sequence). The CDR3 sequence is 13 residues long. The V and J ends lost 0 bases and 7 bases respectively, with 13 bases between them. The DNA of the CDR3 is TGTGCCTGGAGTGTGGGTACCGGAGGGGAGCAGTACTTC. Protein: CAWSVGTGGEQYF.

This chain joins TRBV7-2 and TRBJ1-3; no firm D call. Per germline, CDR1 SGHTA and CDR2 FQGNSA. The CDR3 is 15 amino acids. Trimming removed 4 bases at V and 0 bases at J, with 10 bases between. This chain's CDR3 is CASSSTAGSGNTIYF. The CDR3 DNA sequence: TGTGCCAGCAGCTCCACAGCCGGCTCTGGAAACACCATATATTTT. Supplemented by reference TRBV7-2 and TRBJ1-3, the full variable domain reads GAGVSQSPSNKVTEKGKDVELRCDPISGHTALYWYRQSLGQGLEFLIYFQGNSAPDKSGLPSDRFSAERTGGSVSTLTIQRTQQEDSAVYLCASSSTAGSGNTIYFGEGSWLTVV.

The chain uses TRBV5-1 and TRBJ2-1; possible D gene TRBD2, 6 bases. Trimming took off 1 base at V and 11 bases at J, with 13 bases between the two ends. Germline V gene data show CDR1 as SGHRS and CDR2 as YFSETQ. CDR3 length: 13 amino acids. The CDR3 DNA reads TGCGCCAGCAGCTTGACGGGACTGAATAAGCAGTTCTTC. Protein sequence: CASSLTGLNKQFF. Supplemented by reference TRBV5-1 and TRBJ2-1, the full variable domain reads KAGVTQTPRYLIKTRGQQVTLSCSPISGHRSVSWYQQTPGQGLQFLFEYFSETQRNKGNFPGRFSGRQFSNSRSEMNVSTLELGDSALYLCASSLTGLNKQFFGPGTRLTVL.

The chain couples TRBV14 to TRBJ2-3; TRBD1 is a possible D gene (5 bases). The germline CDR1 and CDR2 sequences are SGHDN and FVKESK. The V gene lost 4 bases and the J gene lost 0 bases, with 20 bases spanning the gap. This CDR3 has 18 residues. The CDR3 bases are TGTGCCAGCAGCCTCACGCCGGCCAGGGTAGTTAGCACAGATACGCAGTATTTT. It translates to CASSLTPARVVSTDTQYF. Based on the CDR3 plus reference TRBV14 and TRBJ2-3, the full variable domain is EAGVTQFPSHSVIEKGQTVTLRCDPISGHDNLYWYRRVMGKEIKFLLHFVKESKQDESGMPNNRFLAERTGGTYSTLKVQPAELEDSGVYFCASSLTPARVVSTDTQYFGPGTRLTVL.

The chain uses TRBV9 and TRBJ2-3, with TRBD2 as a possible D gene (7 bases). There are 16 residues in the CDR3. CDR1 SGDLS and CDR2 YYNGEE come from the germline V gene. Trimming pared 4 bases from V and 0 bases from J, leaving 15 bases between. CDR3 bases: TGTGCCAGCAGCCCTCAGGCGGGGGCGAGCACAGATACGCAGTATTTT. Its translation is CASSPQAGASTDTQYF. Combining the CDR3 with reference TRBV9 and TRBJ2-3 gives the whole variable domain DSGVTQTPKHLITATGQRVTLRCSPRSGDLSVYWYQQSLDQGLQFLIQYYNGEERAKGNILERFSAQQFPDLHSELNLSSLELGDSALYFCASSPQAGASTDTQYFGPGTRLTVL.

This chain connects TRBV5-5 to TRBJ1-6; 11 positions agree with TRBD1. The CDR3 totals 16 residues. CDR1 SGHKS and CDR2 YYEKEE come from the germline V gene (reference sequence). Unmatched junction bases numbered 11, after V lost 4 bases and J lost 11 bases. The CDR3 sequence is CASSTGQGARLTPLHF. DNA of the CDR3: TGTGCCAGCAGCACCGGACAGGGGGCGCGACTAACACCCCTCCACTTT.

The chain links TRBV6-6 to TRBJ2-7, with 10 positions matching TRBD1. The CDR3 spans 15 residues. Germline loops: CDR1 MNHNY, CDR2 SVGAGI (reference sequence). Trimming took 2 bases from V and 6 from J; bases not matched to a gene: 7. CDR3 amino acids: CASSYPDRGQAEQYF. The CDR3 DNA sequence: TGTGCCAGCAGTTACCCTGACAGGGGGCAGGCCGAGCAGTACTTC.

As DNA, the CDR3 is TGTGCCAGTAGTTCTCGGGGATGGAGCTACGAGCAGTACTTC. Residues: CASSSRGWSYEQYF. The chain carries TRBV19 and TRBJ2-7, with a tentative D call TRBD2 (5 bases). The CDR3 loop spans 14 amino acids. The V gene lost 5 bases and the J gene lost 3 bases, with 14 bases spanning the gap. In germline, CDR1 is LNHDA, CDR2 SQIVND (reference sequence).

The chain recombines TRBV7-2 with TRBJ2-1; weak D call: TRBD2 (7 bases). Trimming cost V 5 bases and J 8 bases, with 16 bases left between them. This CDR3 is built from 14 residues. Germline V gene sequence: CDR1 SGHTA, CDR2 FQGNSA. The chain's CDR3 is CASSLGEGVYEQFF. DNA for the CDR3: TGTGCCAGCAGCCTCGGGGAGGGGGTATATGAGCAGTTCTTC. Looking up the rest from reference TRBV7-2 and TRBJ2-1 gives the full variable domain: GAGVSQSPSNKVTEKGKDVELRCDPISGHTALYWYRQSLGQGLEFLIYFQGNSAPDKSGLPSDRFSAERTGGSVSTLTIQRTQQEDSAVYLCASSLGEGVYEQFFGPGTRLTVL.

The V call is TRBV18, the J call TRBJ2-7; unclear D gene. The V gene lost 0 bases and the J gene lost 12 bases, with 12 bases spanning the gap. Per the germline V gene, CDR1 is KGHSH and CDR2 is LQKENI. The CDR3 covers 12 residues. CDR3 in DNA: TGTGCCAGCTCACCACCGAACACCGCCCCGTACTTC. Its translation: CASSPPNTAPYF. Supplemented by reference TRBV18 and TRBJ2-7, the full variable domain reads NAGVMQNPRHLVRRRGQEARLRCSPMKGHSHVYWYRQLPEEGLKFMVYLQKENIIDESGMPKERFSAEFPKEGPSILRIQQVVRGDSAAYFCASSPPNTAPYFGPGTRLTVT.